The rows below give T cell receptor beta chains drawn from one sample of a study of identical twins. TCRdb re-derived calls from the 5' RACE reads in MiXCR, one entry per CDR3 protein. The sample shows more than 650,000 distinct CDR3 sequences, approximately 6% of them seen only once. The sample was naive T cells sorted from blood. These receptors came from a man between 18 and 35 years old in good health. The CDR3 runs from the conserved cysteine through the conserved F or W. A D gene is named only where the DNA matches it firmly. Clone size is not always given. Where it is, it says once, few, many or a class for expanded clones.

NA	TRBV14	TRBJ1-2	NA	TGTGCCAGCAGCCAAGATTGGGGTGAGGCCTATGGCTACACCTTC	CASSQDWGEAYGYTF
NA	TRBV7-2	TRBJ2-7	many	TGTGCCAGCAGCTTGGGTGGCAGGGTTAACGAGCAGTACTTC	CASSLGGRVNEQYF
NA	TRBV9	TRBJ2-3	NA	TGTGCCAGCAGCCCCCGGGTACCTAGCACAGATACGCAGTATTTT	CASSPRVPSTDTQYF
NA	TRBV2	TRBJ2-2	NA	TGTGCCAGCAGTGAATATGGGGCGAGCACCGGGGAGCTGTTTTTT	CASSEYGASTGELFF
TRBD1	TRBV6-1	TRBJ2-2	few	TGTGCCAGCAGTGGCCGGGACAGAAACACCGGGGAGCTGTTTTTT	CASSGRDRNTGELFF
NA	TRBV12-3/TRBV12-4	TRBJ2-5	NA	TGTGCCAGCAGTCCCCGATCCGGGACCCAGTACTTC	CASSPRSGTQYF
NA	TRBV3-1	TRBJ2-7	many	TGTGCCAGCAGCCATTTAGACGGTGTCTACGAGCAGTACTTC	CASSHLDGVYEQYF
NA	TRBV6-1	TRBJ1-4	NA	TGTGCCAGCAGCCTGACAGATAATGAAAAACTGTTTTTT	CASSLTDNEKLFF
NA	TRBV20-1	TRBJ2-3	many	TGCAGTGCTAGAGCGGGGGGCACGGATACGCAGTATTTT	CSARAGGTDTQYF
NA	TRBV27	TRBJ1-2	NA	TGTGCCACCCGAGGGGGGGTGAGCTATGGCTACACCTTC	CATRGGVSYGYTF
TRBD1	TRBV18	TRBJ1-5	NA	TGTGCCAGCTCACCAATACGGCGGACAGGATACAATCAGCCCCAGCATTTT	CASSPIRRTGYNQPQHF
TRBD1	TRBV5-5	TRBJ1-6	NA	TGTGCCAGCAGGAATCCGGGACAGGGTTGGAATTCACCCCTCCACTTT	CASRNPGQGWNSPLHF
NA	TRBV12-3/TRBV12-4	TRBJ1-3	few	TGTGCCAGCAGTTTAAGGGAAACAAGCTCTGGAAACACCATATATTTT	CASSLRETSSGNTIYF
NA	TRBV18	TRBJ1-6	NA	TGTGCCAGCTCACCGCTGAAGTTGAGCTCCTATAATTCACCCCTCCACTTT	CASSPLKLSSYNSPLHF
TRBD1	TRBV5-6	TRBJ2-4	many	TGTGCCAGCAGCTTGGGGGTCTTAGACCCAGAGGGGGCTTATCAGTACTTC	CASSLGVLDPEGAYQYF
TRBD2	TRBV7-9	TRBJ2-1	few	TGTGCCAGCAGCTTTTGGGTACTAGCGGGAGGGCCGGATGAGCAGTTCTTC	CASSFWVLAGGPDEQFF
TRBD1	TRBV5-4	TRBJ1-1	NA	TGTGCCAGCAGCCCAGGGGGCCAGGTCTCCTTAGGTGAAGCTTTCTTT	CASSPGGQVSLGEAFF
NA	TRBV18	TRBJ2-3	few	TGTGCCAGCTCACCTTATCCTGACAGCCACCCCACAGATACGCAGTATTTT	CASSPYPDSHPTDTQYF
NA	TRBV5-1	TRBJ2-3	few	TGCGCCAGCAGCACCCCCAGTGATACGCAGTATTTT	CASSTPSDTQYF
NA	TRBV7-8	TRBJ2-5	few	TGTGCCAGCAGCTTAACAGGGCCATCGGGGGAGACCCAGTACTTC	CASSLTGPSGETQYF
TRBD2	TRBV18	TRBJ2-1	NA	TGTGCCAGCTCAGTCACTAGCGGATCAAACAATGAGCAGTTCTTC	CASSVTSGSNNEQFF
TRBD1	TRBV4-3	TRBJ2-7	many	TGCGCCAGCAGCCAAGACAGGGGGTATTTCGAGCAGTACTTC	CASSQDRGYFEQYF
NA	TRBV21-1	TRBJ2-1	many	TGTGCCAGCAGCAAGGACAGCCTTTACAATGAGCAGTTCTTC	CASSKDSLYNEQFF
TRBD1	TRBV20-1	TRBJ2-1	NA	TGCAGTGCTAGAAGGGGGCAGGGCGATGAGCAGTTCTTC	CSARRGQGDEQFF
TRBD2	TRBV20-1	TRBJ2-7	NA	TGCAGTGCTAGAGGGACTAGGATTTCCTACGAGCAGTACTTC	CSARGTRISYEQYF
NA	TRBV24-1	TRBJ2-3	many	TGTGCCACCGGGAAACAGAGCACAGATACGCAGTATTTT	CATGKQSTDTQYF
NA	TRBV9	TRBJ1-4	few	TGTGCCAGCAGCGTTGGCGGACAGCCTAATGAAAAACTGTTTTTT	CASSVGGQPNEKLFF